Each of the 19 T cell receptor beta chains below was sequenced from the same sample in a study of shared clonotypes between healthy human individuals. The data were produced by immunoSEQ multiplex PCR, yet TCRdb's version contains in-frame clones alone and is incomplete. The profile covers about half a million clones, with about 80% appearing a single time and over 9.5% taken by the ten largest. The sample taken for sequencing was PBMCs. The receptors were gathered from a woman aged 40 to 49 in good health. Some clones in this sample may be carry-over from other donors' samples.

This clone was observed a handful of times. A read error is likely here: a far larger clone is one base away. This rearrangement joins TRBV7-3 to TRBJ2-2, with unresolved D. CDR1 and CDR2 (germline): SGHTA, FQGTGA. There are 14 residues in the CDR3. Trimming removed 3 bases from V and 1 base from J, with 6 bases in between. The CDR3 here is CASSLMGNTGELFF. The CDR3 nucleotides are TGTGCCAGCAGCTTGATGGGGAACACCGGGGAGCTGTTTTTT.

The V gene is TRBV14, the J gene TRBJ2-2; no firm D call. This CDR3 comprises 13 residues. The germline V gene has CDR1 SGHDN and CDR2 FVKESK. V gave up 0 bases and J gave up 7 bases, with 6 bases separating them. This CDR3 is CASSQDLNGELFF. The CDR3 DNA follows: TGTGCCAGCAGCCAAGATCTTAACGGGGAGCTGTTTTTT.

This chain uses TRBV4-3 with TRBJ1-2; D is unclear. Trimming stripped 0 bases from V and 0 bases from J, with 11 bases between. Germline loops: CDR1 LGHNA, CDR2 YSLEER. The CDR3 is 16 residues long. The CDR3 DNA sequence: TGCGCCAGCAGCCAAGATCGAAGGATAGCTAACTATGGCTACACCTTC. It codes for CASSQDRRIANYGYTF.

V and J are TRBV7-8 and TRBJ1-5; D remains unclear. The CDR3 consists of 16 residues. The V gene lost 2 bases and the J gene lost 4 bases, with 15 bases spanning the gap. Per germline, CDR1 SGHVS and CDR2 FQNEAQ. CDR3 sequence (DNA): TGTGCCAGCAGCTTATCGGGCCCCCTAGGAAATCAGCCCCAGCATTTT. Translation gives CASSLSGPLGNQPQHF. The full variable domain, with the rest looked up from reference TRBV7-8 and TRBJ1-5, is GAGVSQSPRYKVAKRGQDVALRCDPISGHVSLFWYQQALGQGPEFLTYFQNEAQLDKSGLPSDRFFAERPEGSVSTLKIQRTQQEDSAVYLCASSLSGPLGNQPQHFGDGTRLSIL.

This sequence joins TRBV28 and TRBJ1-2; no firm D call. The germline gives CDR1 MDHEN, CDR2 SYDVKM. The CDR3 covers 13 residues. The V end was cut by 8 bases, the J end by 4 bases, with 14 bases between. The CDR3 DNA reads as TGTGCCAGCGGTCGGACGGGGAGCTATGGCTACACCTTC. It specifies CASGRTGSYGYTF.

This clone has just a few counts. V usage is TRBV7-9 and J usage is TRBJ2-3; the D gene is possibly TRBD2 (5 bases). The CDR3 runs 15 residues. In germline, CDR1 is SEHNR, CDR2 FQNEAQ (reference sequence). The ends were cut back, 3 bases at V and 1 base at J, with 11 bases in the middle. The CDR3 nucleotides are TGTGCCAGCAGCTTTGAGGGAATGGGCACAGATACGCAGTATTTT. This gives the protein CASSFEGMGTDTQYF.

The V and J genes are TRBV9 and TRBJ2-3; D might be TRBD2 (6 bases). The CDR3 runs to 15 residues. The germline V gene encodes CDR1 SGDLS and CDR2 YYNGEE. The V gene lost 2 bases and the J gene lost 1 base, with 11 bases spanning the gap. The CDR3: CASSVSGPRTDTQYF. The CDR3 DNA reads TGTGCCAGCAGCGTCAGCGGGCCGCGCACAGATACGCAGTATTTT.

The genes are TRBV30 and TRBJ2-2, with D unclear. CDR1 and CDR2 (germline): GTSNPN, SVGIG (reference sequence). This CDR3 region has 13 residues. V lost 4 bases to trimming and J lost 8 bases, with 14 bases between them. CDR3 in DNA: TGTGCCTGGACCCTAGGAGAGGCGGGGGAGCTGTTTTTT. Translating it yields CAWTLGEAGELFF.

This clone was seen a single time. The chain couples TRBV2 to TRBJ2-7, with D perhaps matching TRBD1 or TRBD2 (6 bases each). This CDR3 region has 12 residues. CDR1 is SNHLY, CDR2 FYNNEI, per germline. V lost 8 bases, J lost 4 bases, and 12 bases lay in between. The CDR3 here is CASARGPYEQYF. The CDR3 coding sequence is TGTGCCAGCGCCCGGGGGCCATACGAGCAGTACTTC. Supplemented by reference TRBV2 and TRBJ2-7, the full variable domain reads EPEVTQTPSHQVTQMGQEVILRCVPISNHLYFYWYRQILGQKVEFLVSFYNNEISEKSEIFDDQFSVERPDGSNFTLKIRSTKLEDSAMYFCASARGPYEQYFGPGTRLTVT.

In the case of this clone: Other DNA sequences in the sample encode the same CDR3. This sequence joins TRBV28 and TRBJ1-5; D perhaps matches TRBD1 (6 bases). Germline V gives CDR1 MDHEN, CDR2 SYDVKM. V was trimmed by 6 bases and J by 3 bases, leaving 9 bases between them. CDR3 length: 13 amino acids. The CDR3 sequence: CASSRTVNQPQHF. The CDR3, as DNA: TGTGCCAGCAGCAGGACAGTCAATCAGCCCCAGCATTTT.

This clone showed up just once. The chain couples TRBV7-2 to TRBJ2-7; D unresolved. Trimming cost V 4 bases and J 2 bases, with 9 bases left between them. This CDR3 is 13 amino acids long. Germline CDR1 reads SGHTA; CDR2 reads FQGNSA. The CDR3 coding sequence is TGTGCCAGCAGCTACTTTAGGGCCTACGAGCAGTACTTC. It yields the protein CASSYFRAYEQYF.

V usage is TRBV30 and J usage is TRBJ2-2; D is uncertain. CDR3 length equals 15 residues. From germline, CDR1 is GTSNPN and CDR2 SVGIG (reference sequence). V was clipped by 3 bases and J by 4 bases, with 15 bases between them. The CDR3 nucleotides read TGTGCCTGGAGGGCAGCGCCCCTAAGCACCGGGGAGCTGTTTTTT. Translation: CAWRAAPLSTGELFF.

J is TRBJ2-2 and V is TRBV2, with 7 bases lining up with TRBD2. Per the germline V gene, CDR1 is SNHLY and CDR2 is FYNNEI. CDR3 size: 18 residues. The ends lost 7 bases at V and 1 base at J; junction bases unmatched: 15. CDR3 amino acids: CASTGRPLEGKNTGELFF. CDR3 sequence (DNA): TGTGCCAGCACCGGGAGGCCCCTCGAGGGGAAGAACACCGGGGAGCTGTTTTTT.

This clone was recorded many times. CDR3 nucleotide sequence: TGTGCCAGTAGTCCTCGGACAGGGGGCACTGAAGCTTTCTTT. Translation: CASSPRTGGTEAFF. This chain joins TRBV19 and TRBJ1-1; 10 bases are shared with TRBD1. Looked up from germline, CDR1 is LNHDA and CDR2 is SQIVND (reference sequence). Trimming took 5 bases from V and 4 from J; bases not matched to a gene: 4. The CDR3 sequence is 14 residues long.

This clone has only one observation. This chain connects TRBV7-9 to TRBJ2-7, with 8 bases fitting TRBD2. The CDR3 is made up of 11 amino acids. The trim removed 5 bases at V and 7 bases at J, leaving 1 base unmatched. Germline V gives CDR1 SEHNR, CDR2 FQNEAQ (reference sequence). CDR3 protein: CASSERGEQYF. CDR3 nucleotides: TGTGCCAGCAGCGAGCGGGGGGAGCAGTACTTC. The whole variable domain, remainder taken from reference TRBV7-9 and TRBJ2-7, is DTGVSQNPRHKITKRGQNVTFRCDPISEHNRLYWYRQTLGQGPEFLTYFQNEAQLEKSRLLSDRFSAERPKGSFSTLEIQRTEQGDSAMYLCASSERGEQYFGPGTRLTVT.

V is TRBV5-1 and J is TRBJ2-1; 7 bases agree with TRBD1. Per the germline V gene, CDR1 is SGHRS and CDR2 is YFSETQ. The CDR3 runs to 15 residues. The J segment lost 1 base and the V segment lost 0 bases, leaving 1 base of the junction unmatched. The CDR3 region has the DNA TGCGCCAGCAGCTTGGGGGACAGTTCCTACAATGAGCAGTTCTTC. It encodes CASSLGDSSYNEQFF. Full variable domain (remainder filled in from reference TRBV5-1 and TRBJ2-1): KAGVTQTPRYLIKTRGQQVTLSCSPISGHRSVSWYQQTPGQGLQFLFEYFSETQRNKGNFPGRFSGRQFSNSRSEMNVSTLELGDSALYLCASSLGDSSYNEQFFGPGTRLTVL.

The chain employs TRBV10-3 and TRBJ2-6; possibly TRBD2 for D (6 bases). CDR1 and CDR2 from the germline V gene are ENHRY and SYGVKD. CDR3 length: 18 residues. V was cut by 0 bases and J by 0 bases, with 12 bases left in between. Here the CDR3 reads CAISESGGYNSGANVLTF. The DNA for the CDR3 is TGTGCCATCAGTGAGTCGGGAGGCTACAACTCTGGGGCCAACGTCCTGACTTTC.

This clone was seen only a few times. V and J are TRBV7-2 and TRBJ2-5; TRBD2 agrees at 7 bases. The junction had 3 bases not matched to a gene; V was cut back by 4 bases and J by 1 base. This CDR3 contains 14 residues. Germline CDR1 reads SGHTA; CDR2 reads FQGNSA. CDR3 in amino acids: CASSSRLAQETQYF. As DNA, the CDR3 is TGTGCCAGCAGCTCTCGACTAGCCCAAGAGACCCAGTACTTC.

In this sample, this clone turned up a few times. This chain links TRBV7-2 with TRBJ2-7, with 7 positions matching TRBD2. Germline values: CDR1 SGHTA, CDR2 FQGNSA. After removal of 2 bases from V and 4 bases from J, the junction contained 5 bases not matched to a gene. This CDR3 is 14 amino acids long. As DNA, the CDR3 is TGTGCCAGCAGCTTAAGCCCTAGCGGATACGAGCAGTACTTC. It encodes CASSLSPSGYEQYF.